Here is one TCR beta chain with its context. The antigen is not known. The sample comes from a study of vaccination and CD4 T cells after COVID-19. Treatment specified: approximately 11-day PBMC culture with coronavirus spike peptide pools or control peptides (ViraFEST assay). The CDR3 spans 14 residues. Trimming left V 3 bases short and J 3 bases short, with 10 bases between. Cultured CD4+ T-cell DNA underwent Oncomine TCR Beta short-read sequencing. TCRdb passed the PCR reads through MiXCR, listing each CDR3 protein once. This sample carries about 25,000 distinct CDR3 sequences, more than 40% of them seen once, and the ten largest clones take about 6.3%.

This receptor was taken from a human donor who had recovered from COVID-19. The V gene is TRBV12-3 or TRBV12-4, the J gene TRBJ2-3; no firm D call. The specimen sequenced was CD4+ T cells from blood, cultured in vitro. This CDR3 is CASSLDLSTDTQYF. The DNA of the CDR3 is TGTGCCAGCAGTTTGGACCTCTCTACAGATACGCAGTATTTT.